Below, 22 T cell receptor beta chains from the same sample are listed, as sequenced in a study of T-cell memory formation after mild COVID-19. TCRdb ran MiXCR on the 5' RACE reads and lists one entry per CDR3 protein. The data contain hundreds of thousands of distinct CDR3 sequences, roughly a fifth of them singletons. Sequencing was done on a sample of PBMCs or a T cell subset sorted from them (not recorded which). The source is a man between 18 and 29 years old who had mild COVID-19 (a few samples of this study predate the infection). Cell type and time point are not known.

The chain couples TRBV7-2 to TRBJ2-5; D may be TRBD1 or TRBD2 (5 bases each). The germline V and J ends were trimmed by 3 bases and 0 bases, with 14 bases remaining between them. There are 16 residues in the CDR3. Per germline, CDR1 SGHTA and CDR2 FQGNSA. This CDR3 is CASSFYGDPYQETQYF. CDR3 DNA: TGTGCCAGCAGCTTCTACGGGGACCCGTACCAAGAGACCCAGTACTTC.

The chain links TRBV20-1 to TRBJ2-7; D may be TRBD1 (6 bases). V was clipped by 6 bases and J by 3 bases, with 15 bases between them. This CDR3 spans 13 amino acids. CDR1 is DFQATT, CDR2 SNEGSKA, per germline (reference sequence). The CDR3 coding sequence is TGCAGTGCCATCCCACAGGACAGCTACGAGCAGTACTTC. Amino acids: CSAIPQDSYEQYF.

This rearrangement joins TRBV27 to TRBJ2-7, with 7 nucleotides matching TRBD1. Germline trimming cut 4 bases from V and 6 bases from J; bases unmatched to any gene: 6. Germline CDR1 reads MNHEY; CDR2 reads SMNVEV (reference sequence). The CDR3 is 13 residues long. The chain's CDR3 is CASSSRQGSEQYF. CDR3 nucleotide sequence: TGTGCCAGCAGTTCGAGACAGGGCTCCGAGCAGTACTTC.

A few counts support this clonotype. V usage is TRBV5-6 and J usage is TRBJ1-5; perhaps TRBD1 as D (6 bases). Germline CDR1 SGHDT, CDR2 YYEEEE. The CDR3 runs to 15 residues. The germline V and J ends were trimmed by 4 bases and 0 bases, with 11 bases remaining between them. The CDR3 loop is CASSRVGASNQPQHF. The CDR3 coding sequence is TGTGCCAGCAGCAGGGTGGGGGCTAGCAATCAGCCCCAGCATTTT.

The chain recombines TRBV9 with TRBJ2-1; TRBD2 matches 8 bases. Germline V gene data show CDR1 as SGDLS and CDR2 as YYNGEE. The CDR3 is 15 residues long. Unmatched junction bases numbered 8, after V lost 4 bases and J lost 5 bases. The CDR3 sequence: CASSLGGGPHNEQFF. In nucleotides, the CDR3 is TGTGCCAGCAGCTTGGGCGGGGGGCCTCACAATGAGCAGTTCTTC. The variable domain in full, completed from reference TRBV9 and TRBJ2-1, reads DSGVTQTPKHLITATGQRVTLRCSPRSGDLSVYWYQQSLDQGLQFLIQYYNGEERAKGNILERFSAQQFPDLHSELNLSSLELGDSALYFCASSLGGGPHNEQFFGPGTRLTVL.

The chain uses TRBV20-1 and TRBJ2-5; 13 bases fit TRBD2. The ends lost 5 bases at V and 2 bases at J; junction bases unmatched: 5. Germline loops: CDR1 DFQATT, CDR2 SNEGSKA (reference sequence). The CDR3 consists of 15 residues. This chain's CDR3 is CSAGGLAGKQETQYF. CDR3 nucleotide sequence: TGCAGTGCTGGGGGACTAGCGGGGAAGCAAGAGACCCAGTACTTC.

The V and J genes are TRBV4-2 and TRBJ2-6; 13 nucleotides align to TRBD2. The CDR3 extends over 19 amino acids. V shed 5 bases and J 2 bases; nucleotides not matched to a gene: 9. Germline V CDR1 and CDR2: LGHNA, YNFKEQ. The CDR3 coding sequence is TGTGCCAGCAGCTACCTAGGGACTAGCGGGATACCTGGGGCCAACGTCCTGACTTTC. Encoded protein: CASSYLGTSGIPGANVLTF.

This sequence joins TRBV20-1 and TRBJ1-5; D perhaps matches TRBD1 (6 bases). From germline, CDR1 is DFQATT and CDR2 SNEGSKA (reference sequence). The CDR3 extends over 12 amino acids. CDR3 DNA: TGCAGGGCCAGACAGGGCAATCAGCCCCAGCATTTT. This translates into CRARQGNQPQHF.

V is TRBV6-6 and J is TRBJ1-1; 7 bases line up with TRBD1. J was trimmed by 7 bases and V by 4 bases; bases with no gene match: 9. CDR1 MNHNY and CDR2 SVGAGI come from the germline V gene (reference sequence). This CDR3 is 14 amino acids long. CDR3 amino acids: CASSSGGIVYEAFF. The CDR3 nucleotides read TGTGCCAGCAGTTCAGGGGGAATTGTTTATGAAGCTTTCTTT.

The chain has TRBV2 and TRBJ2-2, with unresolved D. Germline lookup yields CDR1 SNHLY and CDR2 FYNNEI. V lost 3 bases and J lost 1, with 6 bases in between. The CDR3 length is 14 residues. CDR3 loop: CASSDGMNTGELFF. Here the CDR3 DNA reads TGTGCCAGCAGTGACGGAATGAACACCGGGGAGCTGTTTTTT.

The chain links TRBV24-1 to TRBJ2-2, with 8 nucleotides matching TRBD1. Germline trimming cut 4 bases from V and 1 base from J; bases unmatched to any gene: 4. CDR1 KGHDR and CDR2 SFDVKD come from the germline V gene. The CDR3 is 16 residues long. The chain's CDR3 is CATSDPGTGNTGELFF. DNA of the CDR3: TGTGCCACCAGTGACCCCGGGACAGGGAACACCGGGGAGCTGTTTTTT.

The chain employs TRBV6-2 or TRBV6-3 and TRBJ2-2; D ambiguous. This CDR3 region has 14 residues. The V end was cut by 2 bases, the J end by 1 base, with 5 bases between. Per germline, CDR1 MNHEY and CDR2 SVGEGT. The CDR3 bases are TGTGCCAGCAGTTACATGGGGAACACCGGGGAGCTGTTTTTT. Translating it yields CASSYMGNTGELFF.

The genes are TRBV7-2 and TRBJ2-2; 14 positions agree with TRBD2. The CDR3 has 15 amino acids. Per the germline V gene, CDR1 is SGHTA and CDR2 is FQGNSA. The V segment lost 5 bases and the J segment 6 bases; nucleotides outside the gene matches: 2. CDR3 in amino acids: CASSPGLAGAGELFF. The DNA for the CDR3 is TGTGCCAGCAGCCCGGGACTAGCGGGGGCCGGGGAGCTGTTTTTT.

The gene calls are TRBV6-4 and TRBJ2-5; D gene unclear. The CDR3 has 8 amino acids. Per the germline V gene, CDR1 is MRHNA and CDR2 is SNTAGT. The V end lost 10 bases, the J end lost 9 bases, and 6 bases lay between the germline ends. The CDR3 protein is CATSPQYF. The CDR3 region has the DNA TGTGCCACCAGCCCCCAGTACTTC.

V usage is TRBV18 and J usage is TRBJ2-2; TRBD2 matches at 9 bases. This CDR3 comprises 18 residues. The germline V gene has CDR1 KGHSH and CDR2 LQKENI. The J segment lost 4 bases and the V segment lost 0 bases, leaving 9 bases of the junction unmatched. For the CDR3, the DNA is TGTGCCAGCTCACCACCCAGGAGTCTAGCGGGGACCACCGGGGAGCTGTTTTTT. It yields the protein CASSPPRSLAGTTGELFF.

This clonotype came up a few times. This CDR3 reads CASSQQMRGATNEKLFF. Written as DNA, the CDR3 is TGCGCCAGCAGCCAACAGATGAGGGGTGCAACTAATGAAAAACTGTTTTTT. V and J are TRBV4-3 and TRBJ1-4; the D gene is possibly TRBD1 (5 bases). Germline V gene data show CDR1 as LGHNA and CDR2 as YSLEER. Deletions cut 2 bases from V and 0 bases from J, with 13 bases between. The length of the CDR3 is 17 residues.

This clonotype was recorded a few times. The CDR3 spells CASIQGWGPTEAFF. The CDR3 region has the DNA TGTGCCAGCATTCAGGGATGGGGACCAACTGAAGCTTTCTTT. The J gene is TRBJ1-1, the V gene TRBV12-3 or TRBV12-4, with TRBD1 as a possible D gene (5 bases). The V end was cut by 7 bases, the J end by 5 bases, with 17 bases between. The CDR3 consists of 14 residues.

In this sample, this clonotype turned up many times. For the CDR3, the DNA is TGTGCCAGCAGTTACATTGGGGATTCACCCCTCCACTTT. This translates into CASSYIGDSPLHF. The rearrangement uses TRBV6-5 and TRBJ1-6; D not resolved. From germline, CDR1 is MNHEY and CDR2 SVGAGI. V was clipped by 2 bases and J by 8 bases, with 7 bases between them. The CDR3 runs 13 residues.

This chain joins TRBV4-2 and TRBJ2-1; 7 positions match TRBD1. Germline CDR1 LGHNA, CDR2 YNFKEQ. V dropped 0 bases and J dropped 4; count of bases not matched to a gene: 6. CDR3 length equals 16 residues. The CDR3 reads CASSQDGTGVYNEQFF. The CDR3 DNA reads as TGTGCCAGCAGCCAAGATGGAACAGGGGTGTACAATGAGCAGTTCTTC.

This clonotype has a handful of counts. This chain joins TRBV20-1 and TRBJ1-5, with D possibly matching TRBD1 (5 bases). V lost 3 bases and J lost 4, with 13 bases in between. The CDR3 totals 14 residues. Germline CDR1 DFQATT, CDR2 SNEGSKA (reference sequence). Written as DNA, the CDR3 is TGCAGTGCTAGGGGCGGGGCAGGGAATCAGCCCCAGCATTTT. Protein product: CSARGGAGNQPQHF.

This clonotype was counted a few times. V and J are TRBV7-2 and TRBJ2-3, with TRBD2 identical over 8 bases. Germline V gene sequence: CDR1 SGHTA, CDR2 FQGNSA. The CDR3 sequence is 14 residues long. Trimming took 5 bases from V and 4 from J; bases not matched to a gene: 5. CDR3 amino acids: CASSLGGAPDTQYF. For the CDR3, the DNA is TGTGCCAGCAGCCTCGGGGGGGCGCCAGATACGCAGTATTTT.

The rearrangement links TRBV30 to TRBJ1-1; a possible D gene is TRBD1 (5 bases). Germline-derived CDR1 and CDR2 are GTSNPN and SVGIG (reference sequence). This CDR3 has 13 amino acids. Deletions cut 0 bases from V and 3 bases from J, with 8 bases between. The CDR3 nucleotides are TGTGCCTGGAGTGTAGACAGACACACTGAAGCTTTCTTT. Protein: CAWSVDRHTEAFF.